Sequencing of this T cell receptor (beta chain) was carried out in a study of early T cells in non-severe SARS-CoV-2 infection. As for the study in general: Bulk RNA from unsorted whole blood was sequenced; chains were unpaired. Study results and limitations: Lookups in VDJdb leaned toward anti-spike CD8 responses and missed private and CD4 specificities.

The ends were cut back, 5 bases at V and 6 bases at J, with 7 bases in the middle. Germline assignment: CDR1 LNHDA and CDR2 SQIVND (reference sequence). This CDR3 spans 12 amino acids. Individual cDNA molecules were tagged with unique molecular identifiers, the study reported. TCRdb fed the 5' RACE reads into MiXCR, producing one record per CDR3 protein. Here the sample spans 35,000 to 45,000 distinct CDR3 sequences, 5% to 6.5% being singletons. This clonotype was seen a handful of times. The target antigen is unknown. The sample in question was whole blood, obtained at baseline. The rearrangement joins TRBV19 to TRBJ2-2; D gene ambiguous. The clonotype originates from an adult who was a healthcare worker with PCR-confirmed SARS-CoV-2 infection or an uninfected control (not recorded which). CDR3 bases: TGTGCCAGTAGTGTGGCTCCCGGGGAGCTGTTTTTT. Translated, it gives CASSVAPGELFF.